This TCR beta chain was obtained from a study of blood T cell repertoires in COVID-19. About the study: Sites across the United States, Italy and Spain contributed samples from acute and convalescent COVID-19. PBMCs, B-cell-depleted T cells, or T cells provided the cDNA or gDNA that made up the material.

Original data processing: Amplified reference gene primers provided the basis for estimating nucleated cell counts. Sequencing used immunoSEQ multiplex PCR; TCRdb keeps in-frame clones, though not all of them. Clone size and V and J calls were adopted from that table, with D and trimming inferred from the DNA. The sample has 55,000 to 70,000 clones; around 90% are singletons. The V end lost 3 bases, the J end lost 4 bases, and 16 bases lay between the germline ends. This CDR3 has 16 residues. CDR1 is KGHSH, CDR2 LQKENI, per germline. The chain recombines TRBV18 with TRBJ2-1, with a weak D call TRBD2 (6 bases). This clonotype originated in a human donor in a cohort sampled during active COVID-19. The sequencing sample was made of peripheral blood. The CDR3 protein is CASSPEGRPLYNEQFF. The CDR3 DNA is TGTGCCAGCTCACCGGAGGGGCGGCCCCTTTACAATGAGCAGTTCTTC.